The T cell receptor (beta chain) under discussion was sequenced for a study of OX40 agonist ivuxolimab in advanced cancers. Overall study context: Those treated in dose escalation had hepatocellular carcinoma, melanoma, renal cell cancer or head and neck cancer. Among those enrolled, mean age was roughly 62 years (range about 20 to 79) and approximately 83% were male.

Per germline, CDR1 LGHNA and CDR2 YNFKEQ. CDR3 size: 17 residues. V was pared by 4 bases and J by 0 bases, with 13 bases between. Sequencing was performed with immunoSEQ multiplex PCR; in TCRdb, only in-frame clones are kept and a portion is missing. Among 42,000 or so clones listed, roughly 90% were seen once. This chain uses TRBV4-2 with TRBJ2-6; the D call may be TRBD1 or TRBD2 (5 bases each). Sequencing used CD4+ or CD8+ T cells sorted from blood, obtained in a trial of the OX40 agonist ivuxolimab. The source is an adult with an advanced solid tumor such as melanoma, head and neck, liver or kidney cancer. For the CDR3, the DNA is TGTGCCAGCAGCCGGGGGAGTACGAGCTCTGGGGCCAACGTCCTGACTTTC. This sequence encodes CASSRGSTSSGANVLTF.